This T cell receptor (beta chain) was found in a study of tumor and adjacent non-tumor tissue in lung cancer. No cell sorting was done before RNA was extracted from the tissue. The library came from three nested PCR rounds adapted from ARM-PCR protocols. One entry per CDR3 protein, called by TCRdb with MiXCR from the multiplex PCR reads. The sample shows about 70,000 distinct CDR3 sequences, 55% to 85% of them seen only once. Sequencing was done on a sample of lung tumor tissue. The TCR comes from a man in his sixties with non-small cell lung cancer.

The CDR3 region has the DNA TGTGCCAGCAGTACAACGAGACAGGGCTCGGTTGAGCAGTTCTTC. It translates to CASSTTRQGSVEQFF. This rearrangement joins TRBV28 to TRBJ2-1; 7 nucleotides line up with TRBD1. V was pared by 5 bases and J by 9 bases, with 13 bases of the junction left unmatched. This CDR3 spans 15 amino acids. Germline lookup yields CDR1 MDHEN and CDR2 SYDVKM.